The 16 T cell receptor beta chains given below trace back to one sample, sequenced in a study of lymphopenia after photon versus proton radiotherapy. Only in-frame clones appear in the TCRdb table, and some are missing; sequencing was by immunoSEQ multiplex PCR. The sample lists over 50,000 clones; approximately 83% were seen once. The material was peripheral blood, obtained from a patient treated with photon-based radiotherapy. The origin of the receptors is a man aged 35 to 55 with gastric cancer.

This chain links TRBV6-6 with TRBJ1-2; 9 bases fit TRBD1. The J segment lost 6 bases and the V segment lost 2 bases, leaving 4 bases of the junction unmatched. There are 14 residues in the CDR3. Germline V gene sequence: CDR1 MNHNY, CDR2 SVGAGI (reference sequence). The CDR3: CASSYPRTGDGYTF. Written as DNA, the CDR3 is TGTGCCAGCAGTTACCCCCGGACAGGGGATGGCTACACCTTC.

CDR3 DNA sequence: TGTGCCAGCAATTCCCGGGACAGCACCGGGGAGCTGTTTTTT. Its translation: CASNSRDSTGELFF. The chain employs TRBV7-9 and TRBJ2-2; 7 bases line up with TRBD1. CDR3 size: 14 residues. Germline V CDR1 and CDR2: SEHNR, FQNEAQ (reference sequence). Trimming at V came to 7 bases and at J to 4 bases, leaving 6 bases not matched to a gene. The variable domain in full, with the rest retrieved from reference TRBV7-9 and TRBJ2-2, is DTGVSQNPRHKITKRGQNVTFRCDPISEHNRLYWYRQTLGQGPEFLTYFQNEAQLEKSRLLSDRFSAERPKGSFSTLEIQRTEQGDSAMYLCASNSRDSTGELFFGEGSRLTVL.

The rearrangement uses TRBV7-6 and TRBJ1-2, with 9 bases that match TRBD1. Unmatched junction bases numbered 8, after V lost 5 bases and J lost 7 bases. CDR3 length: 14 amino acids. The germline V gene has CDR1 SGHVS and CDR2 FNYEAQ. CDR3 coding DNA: TGTGCCAGCAGCCCGATACAGGGGGCTACTGGCTACACCTTC. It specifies CASSPIQGATGYTF.

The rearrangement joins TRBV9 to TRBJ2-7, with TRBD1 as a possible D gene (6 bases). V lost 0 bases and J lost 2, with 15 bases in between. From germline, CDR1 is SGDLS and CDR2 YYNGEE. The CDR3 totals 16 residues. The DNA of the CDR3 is TGTGCCAGCAGCGTAGCCCCGGCAGGGGCGACCTACGAGCAGTACTTC. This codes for CASSVAPAGATYEQYF.

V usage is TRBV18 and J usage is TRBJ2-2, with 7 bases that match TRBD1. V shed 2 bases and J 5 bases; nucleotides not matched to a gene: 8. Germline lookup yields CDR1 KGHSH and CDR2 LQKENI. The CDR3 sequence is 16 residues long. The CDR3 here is CASSPAPGQSTGELFF. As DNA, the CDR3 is TGTGCCAGCTCACCAGCACCGGGACAGAGTACCGGGGAGCTGTTTTTT.

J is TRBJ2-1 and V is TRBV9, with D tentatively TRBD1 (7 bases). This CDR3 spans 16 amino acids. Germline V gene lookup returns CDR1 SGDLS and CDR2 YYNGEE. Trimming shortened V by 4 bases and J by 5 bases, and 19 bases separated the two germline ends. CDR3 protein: CASSLPGRGAHNEQFF. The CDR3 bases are TGTGCCAGCAGCCTCCCGGGCAGGGGGGCCCACAATGAGCAGTTCTTC.

The CDR3 sequence is CASSQAGSSYAGELFF. In DNA, the CDR3 is TGCGCCAGCAGCCAGGCAGGGAGTTCGTACGCCGGGGAGCTGTTTTTT. The V call is TRBV4-3, the J call TRBJ2-2; the D gene could be TRBD1 or TRBD2 (5 bases each). The CDR3 runs 16 residues. Germline V lookup: CDR1 LGHNA, CDR2 YSLEER. V was trimmed by 3 bases and J by 6 bases, leaving 17 bases between them.

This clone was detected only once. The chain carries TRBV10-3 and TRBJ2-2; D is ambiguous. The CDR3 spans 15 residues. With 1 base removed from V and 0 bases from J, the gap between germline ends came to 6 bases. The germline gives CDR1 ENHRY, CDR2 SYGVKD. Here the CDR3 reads CAISEWRPNTGELFF. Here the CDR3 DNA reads TGTGCCATCAGTGAGTGGCGGCCGAACACCGGGGAGCTGTTTTTT.

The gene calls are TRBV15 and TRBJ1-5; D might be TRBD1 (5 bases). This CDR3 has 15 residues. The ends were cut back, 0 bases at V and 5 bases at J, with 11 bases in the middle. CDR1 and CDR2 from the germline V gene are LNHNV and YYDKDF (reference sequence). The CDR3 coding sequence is TGTGCCACCAGCAGAGATCAGGGATGGGATCAGCCCCAGCATTTT. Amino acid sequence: CATSRDQGWDQPQHF.

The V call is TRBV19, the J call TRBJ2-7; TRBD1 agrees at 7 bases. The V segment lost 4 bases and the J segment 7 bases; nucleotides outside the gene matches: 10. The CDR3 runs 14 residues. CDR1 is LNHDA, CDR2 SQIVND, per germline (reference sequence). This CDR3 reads CASSTGQRDSEQYF. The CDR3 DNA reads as TGTGCCAGTAGTACCGGCCAACGGGACAGTGAGCAGTACTTC.

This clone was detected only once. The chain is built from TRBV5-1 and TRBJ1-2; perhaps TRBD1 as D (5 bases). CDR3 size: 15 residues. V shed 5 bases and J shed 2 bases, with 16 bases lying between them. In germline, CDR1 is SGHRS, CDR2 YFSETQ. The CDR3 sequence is CASRDTGTPNYGYTF. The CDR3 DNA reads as TGCGCCAGCAGGGACACCGGGACTCCCAACTATGGCTACACCTTC.

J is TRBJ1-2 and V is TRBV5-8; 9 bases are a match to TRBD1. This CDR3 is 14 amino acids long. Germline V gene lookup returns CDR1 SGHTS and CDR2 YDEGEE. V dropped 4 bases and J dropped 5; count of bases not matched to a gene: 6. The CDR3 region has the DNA TGTGCCAGCAGCACAGGGACAGGGAGGTATGGCTACACCTTC. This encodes CASSTGTGRYGYTF.

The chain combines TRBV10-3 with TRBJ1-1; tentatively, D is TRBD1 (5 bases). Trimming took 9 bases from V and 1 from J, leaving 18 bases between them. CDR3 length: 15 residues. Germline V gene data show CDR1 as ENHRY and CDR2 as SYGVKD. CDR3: CAIARDQNPNTEAFF. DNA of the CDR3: TGTGCCATTGCCCGGGACCAAAACCCGAACACTGAAGCTTTCTTT.

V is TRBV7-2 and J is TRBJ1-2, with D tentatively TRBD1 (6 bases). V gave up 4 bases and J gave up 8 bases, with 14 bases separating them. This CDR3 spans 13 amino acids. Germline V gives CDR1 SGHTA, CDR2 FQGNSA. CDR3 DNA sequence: TGTGCCAGCAGCTCGGTTACCCAGGGGGGCTACACCTTC. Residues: CASSSVTQGGYTF.

The DNA for the CDR3 is TGTGCCGGAAGCCCGGGCCTCCTCTCCTACGAGCAGTACTTC. Protein sequence: CAGSPGLLSYEQYF. This chain joins TRBV2 and TRBJ2-7; D is unresolved. Trimming stripped 11 bases from V and 0 bases from J, with 17 bases between. CDR3 length: 14 amino acids. The germline V gene encodes CDR1 SNHLY and CDR2 FYNNEI. The variable domain in full, completed from reference TRBV2 and TRBJ2-7, reads EPEVTQTPSHQVTQMGQEVILRCVPISNHLYFYWYRQILGQKVEFLVSFYNNEISEKSEIFDDQFSVERPDGSNFTLKIRSTKLEDSAMYFCAGSPGLLSYEQYFGPGTRLTVT.

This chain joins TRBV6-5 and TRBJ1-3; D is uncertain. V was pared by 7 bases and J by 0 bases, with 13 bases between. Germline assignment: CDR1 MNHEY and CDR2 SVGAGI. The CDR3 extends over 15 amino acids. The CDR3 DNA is TGTGCCAGCATCAACCCAAGGGTCTCTGGAAACACCATATATTTT. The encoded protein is CASINPRVSGNTIYF.